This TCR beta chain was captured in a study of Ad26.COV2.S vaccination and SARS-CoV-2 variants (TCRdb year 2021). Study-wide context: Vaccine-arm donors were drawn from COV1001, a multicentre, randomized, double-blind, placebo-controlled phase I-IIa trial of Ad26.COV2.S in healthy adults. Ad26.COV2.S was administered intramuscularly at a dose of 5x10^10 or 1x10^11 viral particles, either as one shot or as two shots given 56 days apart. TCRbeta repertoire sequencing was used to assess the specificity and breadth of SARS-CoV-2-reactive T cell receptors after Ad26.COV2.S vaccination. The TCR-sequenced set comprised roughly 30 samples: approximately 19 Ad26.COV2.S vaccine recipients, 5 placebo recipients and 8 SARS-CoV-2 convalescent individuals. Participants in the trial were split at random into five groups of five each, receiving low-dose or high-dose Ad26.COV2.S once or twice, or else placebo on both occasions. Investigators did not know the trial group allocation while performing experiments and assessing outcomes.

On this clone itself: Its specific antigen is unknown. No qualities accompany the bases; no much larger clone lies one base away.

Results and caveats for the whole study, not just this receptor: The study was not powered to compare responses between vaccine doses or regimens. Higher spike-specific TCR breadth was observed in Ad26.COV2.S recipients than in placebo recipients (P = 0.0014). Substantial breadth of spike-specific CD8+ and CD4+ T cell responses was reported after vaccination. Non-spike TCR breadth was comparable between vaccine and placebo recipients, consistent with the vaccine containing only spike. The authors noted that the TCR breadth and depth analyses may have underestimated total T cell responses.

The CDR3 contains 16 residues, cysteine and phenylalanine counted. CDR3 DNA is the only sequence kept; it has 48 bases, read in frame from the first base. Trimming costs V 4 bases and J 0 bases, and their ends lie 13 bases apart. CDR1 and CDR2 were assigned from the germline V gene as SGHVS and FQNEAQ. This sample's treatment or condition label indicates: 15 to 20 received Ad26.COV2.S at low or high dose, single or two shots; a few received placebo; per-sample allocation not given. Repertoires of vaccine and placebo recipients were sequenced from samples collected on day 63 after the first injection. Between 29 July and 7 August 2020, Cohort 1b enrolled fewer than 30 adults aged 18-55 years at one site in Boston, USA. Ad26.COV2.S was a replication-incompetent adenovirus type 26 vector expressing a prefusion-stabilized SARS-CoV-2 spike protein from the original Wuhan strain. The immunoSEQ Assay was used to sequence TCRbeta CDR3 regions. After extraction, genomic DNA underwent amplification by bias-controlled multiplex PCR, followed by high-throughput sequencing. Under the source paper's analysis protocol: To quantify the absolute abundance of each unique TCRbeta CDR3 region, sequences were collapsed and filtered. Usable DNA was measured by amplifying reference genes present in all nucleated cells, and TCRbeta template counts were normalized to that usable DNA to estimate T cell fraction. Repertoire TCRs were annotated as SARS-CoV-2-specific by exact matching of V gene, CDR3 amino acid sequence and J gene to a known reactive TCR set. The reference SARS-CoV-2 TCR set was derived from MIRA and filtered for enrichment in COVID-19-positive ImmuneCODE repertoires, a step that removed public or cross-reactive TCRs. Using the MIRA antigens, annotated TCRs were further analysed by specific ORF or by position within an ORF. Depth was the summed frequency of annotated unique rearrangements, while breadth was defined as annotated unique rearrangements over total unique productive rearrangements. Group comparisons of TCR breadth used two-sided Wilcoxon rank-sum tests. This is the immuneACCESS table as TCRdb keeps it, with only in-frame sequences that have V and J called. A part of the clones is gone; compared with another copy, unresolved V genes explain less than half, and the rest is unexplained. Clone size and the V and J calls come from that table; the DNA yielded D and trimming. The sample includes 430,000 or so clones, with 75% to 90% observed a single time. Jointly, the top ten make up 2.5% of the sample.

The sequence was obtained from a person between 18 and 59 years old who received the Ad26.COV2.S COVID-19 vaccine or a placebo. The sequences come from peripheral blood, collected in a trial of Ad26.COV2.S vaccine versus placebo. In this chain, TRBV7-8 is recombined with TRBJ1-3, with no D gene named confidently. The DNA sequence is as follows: TGTGCCAGCAGCTCCCTGGTCGGAACCTCTGGAAACACCATATATTTT. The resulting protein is CASSSLVGTSGNTIYF.